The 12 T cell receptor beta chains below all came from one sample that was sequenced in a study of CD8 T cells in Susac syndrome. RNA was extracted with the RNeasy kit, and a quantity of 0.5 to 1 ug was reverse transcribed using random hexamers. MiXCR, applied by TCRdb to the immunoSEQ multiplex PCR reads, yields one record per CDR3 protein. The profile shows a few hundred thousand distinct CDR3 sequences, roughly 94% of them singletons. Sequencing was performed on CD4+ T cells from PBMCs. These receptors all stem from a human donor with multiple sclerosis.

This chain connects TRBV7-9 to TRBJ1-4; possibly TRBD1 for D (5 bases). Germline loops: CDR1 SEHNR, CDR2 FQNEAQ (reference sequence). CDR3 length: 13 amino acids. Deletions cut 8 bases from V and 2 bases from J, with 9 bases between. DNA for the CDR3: TGTGCCAGCCAAGACAGTACTAATGAAAAACTGTTTTTT. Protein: CASQDSTNEKLFF.

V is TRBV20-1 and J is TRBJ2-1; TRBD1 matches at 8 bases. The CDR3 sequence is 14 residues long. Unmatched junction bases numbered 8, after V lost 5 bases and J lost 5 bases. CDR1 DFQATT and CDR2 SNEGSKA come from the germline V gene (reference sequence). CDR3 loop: CSAPRTGTHNEQFF. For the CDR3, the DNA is TGCAGTGCTCCGCGGACAGGGACCCACAATGAGCAGTTCTTC.

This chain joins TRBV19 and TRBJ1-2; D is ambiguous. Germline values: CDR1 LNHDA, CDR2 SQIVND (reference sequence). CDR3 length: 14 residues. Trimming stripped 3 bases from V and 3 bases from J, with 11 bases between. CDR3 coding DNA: TGTGCCAGTAGTATTTACGGTCGGGACTATGGCTACACCTTC. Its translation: CASSIYGRDYGYTF. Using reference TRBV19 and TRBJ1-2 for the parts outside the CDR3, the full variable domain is DGGITQSPKYLFRKEGQNVTLSCEQNLNHDAMYWYRQDPGQGLRLIYYSQIVNDFQKGDIAEGYSVSREKKESFPLTVTSAQKNPTAFYLCASSIYGRDYGYTFGSGTRLTVV.

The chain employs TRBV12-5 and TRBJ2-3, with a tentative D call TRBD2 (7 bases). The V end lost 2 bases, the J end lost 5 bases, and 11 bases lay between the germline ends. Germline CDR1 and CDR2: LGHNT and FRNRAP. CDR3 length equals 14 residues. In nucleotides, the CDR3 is TGTGCTAGTGGTTTGTCCGGGGGGCGAGATACGCAGTATTTT. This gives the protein CASGLSGGRDTQYF. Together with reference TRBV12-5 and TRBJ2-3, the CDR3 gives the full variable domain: DARVTQTPRHKVTEMGQEVTMRCQPILGHNTVFWYRQTMMQGLELLAYFRNRAPLDDSGMPKDRFSAEMPDATLATLKIQPSEPRDSAVYFCASGLSGGRDTQYFGPGTRLTVL.

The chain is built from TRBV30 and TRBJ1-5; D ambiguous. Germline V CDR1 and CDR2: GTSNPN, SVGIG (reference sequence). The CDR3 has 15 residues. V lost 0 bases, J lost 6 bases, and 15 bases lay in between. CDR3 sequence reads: CAWSVGSARGQPQHF. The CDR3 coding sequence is TGTGCCTGGAGTGTCGGCTCGGCTCGGGGTCAGCCCCAGCATTTT.

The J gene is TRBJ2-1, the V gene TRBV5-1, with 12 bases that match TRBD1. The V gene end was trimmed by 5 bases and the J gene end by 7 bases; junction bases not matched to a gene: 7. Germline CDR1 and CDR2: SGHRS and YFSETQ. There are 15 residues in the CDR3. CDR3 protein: CASRTGTGGLNEQFF. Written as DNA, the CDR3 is TGCGCCAGCAGAACCGGGACAGGGGGCTTAAATGAGCAGTTCTTC.

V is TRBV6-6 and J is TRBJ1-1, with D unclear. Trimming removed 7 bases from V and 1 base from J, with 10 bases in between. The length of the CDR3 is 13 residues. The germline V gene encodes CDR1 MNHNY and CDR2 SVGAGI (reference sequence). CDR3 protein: CASTPRRNTEAFF. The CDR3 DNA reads TGTGCCAGCACCCCCAGAAGGAACACTGAAGCTTTCTTT.

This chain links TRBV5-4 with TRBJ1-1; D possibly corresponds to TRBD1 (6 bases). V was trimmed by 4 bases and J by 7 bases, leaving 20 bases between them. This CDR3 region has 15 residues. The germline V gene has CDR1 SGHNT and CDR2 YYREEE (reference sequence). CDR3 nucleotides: TGTGCCAGCAGCCCTTTTAGCTCTTTAGGGGGTGAAGCTTTCTTT. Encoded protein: CASSPFSSLGGEAFF.

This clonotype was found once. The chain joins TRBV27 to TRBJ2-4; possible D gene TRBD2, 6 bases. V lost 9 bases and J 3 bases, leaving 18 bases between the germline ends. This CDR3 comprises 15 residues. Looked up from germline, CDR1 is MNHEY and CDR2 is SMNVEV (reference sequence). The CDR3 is CASHPGSGSKNIQYF. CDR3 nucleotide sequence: TGTGCCAGTCACCCGGGCTCCGGGAGCAAAAACATTCAGTACTTC.

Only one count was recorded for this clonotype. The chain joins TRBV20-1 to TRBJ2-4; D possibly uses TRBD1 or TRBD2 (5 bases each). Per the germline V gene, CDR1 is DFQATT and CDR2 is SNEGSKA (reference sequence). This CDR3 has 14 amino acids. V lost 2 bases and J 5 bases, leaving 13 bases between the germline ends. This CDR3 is CSARPRGWENIQYF. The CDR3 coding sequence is TGCAGTGCTAGACCGAGGGGTTGGGAAAACATTCAGTACTTC.

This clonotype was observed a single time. CDR3 in amino acids: CAWSVHSLSNQPQHF. In nucleotides, the CDR3 is TGTGCCTGGAGTGTCCACAGCCTGAGCAATCAGCCCCAGCATTTT. The chain recombines TRBV30 with TRBJ1-5, with D hard to call. Trimming took off 0 bases at V and 1 base at J, with 10 bases between the two ends. The CDR3 runs 15 residues. Germline CDR1 is GTSNPN and CDR2 is SVGIG (reference sequence).

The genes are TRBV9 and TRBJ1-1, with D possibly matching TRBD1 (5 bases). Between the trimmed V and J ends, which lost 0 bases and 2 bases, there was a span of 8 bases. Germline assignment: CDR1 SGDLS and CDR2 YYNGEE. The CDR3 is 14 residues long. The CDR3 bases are TGTGCCAGCAGCGTAGTGGGGGTCAACACTGAAGCTTTCTTT. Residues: CASSVVGVNTEAFF.